This TCR beta chain came from a study of blood T cell repertoires in COVID-19. For the study at large: Samples representing acute and convalescent COVID-19 were sourced from the United States, Italy and Spain. PBMCs, B-cell-depleted T cells, or T cells were the source of the cDNA or gDNA that made up the material.

Germline CDR1 and CDR2: SNHLY and FYNNEI. V lost 10 bases to trimming and J lost 3 bases; unmatched junction nucleotides: 11. This CDR3 spans 15 amino acids. Original methodology: Reference gene primer amplification in the assay estimated nucleated cell counts. Measured with immunoSEQ multiplex PCR; TCRdb has only the in-frame clones, and not every one. For V, J and clone size, that table is used; D and trimming come from the DNA. The sample yields hundreds of thousands of clones, around four fifths seen once. The chain combines TRBV2 with TRBJ2-2, with TRBD1 matching 7 bases. Sequences were obtained from peripheral blood. The receptor was isolated from a woman in her fifties or sixties with acute or convalescent COVID-19. The CDR3 nucleotides are TGTGCCATCTCCCGGGACAGTGTATACACCGGGGAGCTGTTTTTT. This codes for CAISRDSVYTGELFF.